Only a few counts were recorded for the clone carrying this T cell receptor beta chain. Its antigen remains unknown. No conserved phenylalanine or tryptophan ends this CDR3, so it is likely a read error. The DNA is omitted, as the CDR3 cannot be located on it reliably, and the CDR3 follows TCRdb's listing. With termini counted, the CDR3 has 8 amino acids. Germline values: CDR1 DFQATT, CDR2 SNEGSKA (reference sequence). This entry belongs to a study of human T cells and chemical hapten exposure. Documented time point: patch test 3, about 24 weeks after DPC sensitization. Treatment denoted: therapeutic diphenylcyclopropenone sensitization with weekly scalp DPC. During construction of the library, unique molecular identifiers were attached to individual cDNA molecules for quantitative, reproducible TCR counting. TCRdb reanalysed the RACE reads using MiXCR and keeps one entry per CDR3 protein. The table includes 150,000 to 200,000 distinct CDR3 sequences, roughly 26% detected once.

Regarding the study as a whole: Expanded TCRs showed more large CDR3 clusters than pre-sensitization or healthy control sets.

The chain is built from TRBV20-1 and TRBJ1-2; the DNA was not used to check the table's D call, TRBD1. The input for sequencing was whole blood, taken in connection with sensitization to the hapten diphenylcyclopropenone (DPC). This sequence originates from a woman aged 18-29 years with alopecia areata. Some clones in this sample may be carry-over from other donors' samples. The CDR3 protein is CSARASRV.